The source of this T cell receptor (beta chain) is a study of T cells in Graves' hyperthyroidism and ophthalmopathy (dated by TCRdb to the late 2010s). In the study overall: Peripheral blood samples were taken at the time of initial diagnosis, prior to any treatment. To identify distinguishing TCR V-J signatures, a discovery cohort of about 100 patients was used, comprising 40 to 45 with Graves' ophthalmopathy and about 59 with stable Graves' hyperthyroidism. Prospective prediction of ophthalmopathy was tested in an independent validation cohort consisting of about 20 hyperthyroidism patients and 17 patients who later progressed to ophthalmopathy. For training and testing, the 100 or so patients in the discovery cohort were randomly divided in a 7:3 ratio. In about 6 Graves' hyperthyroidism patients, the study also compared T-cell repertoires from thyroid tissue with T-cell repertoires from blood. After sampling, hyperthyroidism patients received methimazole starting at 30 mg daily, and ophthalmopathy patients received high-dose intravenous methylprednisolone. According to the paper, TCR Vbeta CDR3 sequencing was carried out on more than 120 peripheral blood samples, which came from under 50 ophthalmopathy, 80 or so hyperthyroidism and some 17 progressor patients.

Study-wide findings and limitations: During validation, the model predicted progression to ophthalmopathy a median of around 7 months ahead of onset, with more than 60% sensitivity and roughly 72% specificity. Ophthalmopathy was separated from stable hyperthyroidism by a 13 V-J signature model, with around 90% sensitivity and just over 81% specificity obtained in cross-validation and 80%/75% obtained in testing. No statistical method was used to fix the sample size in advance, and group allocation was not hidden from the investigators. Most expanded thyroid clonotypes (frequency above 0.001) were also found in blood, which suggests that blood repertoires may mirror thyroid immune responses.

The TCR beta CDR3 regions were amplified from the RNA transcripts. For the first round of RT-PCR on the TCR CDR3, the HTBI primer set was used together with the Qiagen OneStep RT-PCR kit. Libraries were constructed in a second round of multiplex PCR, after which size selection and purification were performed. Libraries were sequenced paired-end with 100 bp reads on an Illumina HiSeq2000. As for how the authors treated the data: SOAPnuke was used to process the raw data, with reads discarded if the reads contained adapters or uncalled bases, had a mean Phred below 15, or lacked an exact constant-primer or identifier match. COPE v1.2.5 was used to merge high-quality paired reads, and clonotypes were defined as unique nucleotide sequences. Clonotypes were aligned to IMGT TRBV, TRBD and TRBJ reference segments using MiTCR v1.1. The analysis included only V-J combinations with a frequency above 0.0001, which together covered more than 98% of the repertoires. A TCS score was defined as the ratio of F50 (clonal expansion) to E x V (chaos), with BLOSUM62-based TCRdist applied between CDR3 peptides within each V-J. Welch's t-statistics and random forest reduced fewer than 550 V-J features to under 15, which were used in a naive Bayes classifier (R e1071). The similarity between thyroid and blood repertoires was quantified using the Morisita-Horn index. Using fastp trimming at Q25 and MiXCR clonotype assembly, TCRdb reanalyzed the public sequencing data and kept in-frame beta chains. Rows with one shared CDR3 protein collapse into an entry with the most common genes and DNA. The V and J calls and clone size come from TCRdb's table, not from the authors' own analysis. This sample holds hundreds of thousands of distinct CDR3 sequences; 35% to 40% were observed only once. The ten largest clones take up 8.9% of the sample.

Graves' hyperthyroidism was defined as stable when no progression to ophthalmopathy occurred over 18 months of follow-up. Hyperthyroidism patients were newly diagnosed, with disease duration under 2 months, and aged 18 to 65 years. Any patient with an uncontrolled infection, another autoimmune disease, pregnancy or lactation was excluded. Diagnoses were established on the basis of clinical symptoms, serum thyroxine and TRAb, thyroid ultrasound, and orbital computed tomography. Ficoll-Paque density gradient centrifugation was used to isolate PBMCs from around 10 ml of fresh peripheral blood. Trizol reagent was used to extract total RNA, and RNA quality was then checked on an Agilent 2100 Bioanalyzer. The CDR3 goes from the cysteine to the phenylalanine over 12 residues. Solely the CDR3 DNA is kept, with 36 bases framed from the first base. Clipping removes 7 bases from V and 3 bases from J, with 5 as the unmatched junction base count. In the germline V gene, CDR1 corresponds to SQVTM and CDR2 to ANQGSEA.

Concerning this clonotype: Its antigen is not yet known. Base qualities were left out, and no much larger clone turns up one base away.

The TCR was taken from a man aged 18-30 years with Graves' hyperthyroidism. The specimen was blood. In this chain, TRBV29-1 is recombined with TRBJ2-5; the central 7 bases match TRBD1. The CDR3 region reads CSGRQGEETQYF. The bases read TGCAGCGGACGACAGGGAGAAGAGACCCAGTACTTC.